The 30 T cell receptor beta chains listed next were all sequenced from one sample in a study of CD4 T cells in relation to SARS-CoV-2 and coronaviruses. TCRdb keeps only in-frame clones here, not all; method: immunoSEQ multiplex PCR. The sample lists approximately 20,000 clones; over 70% were seen once. The unexposed donors gave CD4+ T cells in about 2010-2019, prior to COVID-19. Isolation of CD4+ T cells took place after around 11 days in culture. No antigen is known for these receptors. The sequencing sample was made of CD4+ T cells from PBMCs, cultured in vitro. These receptors originate from a human donor in good health.

Only a few counts were recorded for this clone. V and J are TRBV7-2 and TRBJ2-7; 13 bases map to TRBD2. Germline V lookup: CDR1 SGHTA, CDR2 FQGNSA. CDR3 length: 15 amino acids. Trimming removed 3 bases from V and 2 bases from J; junction bases left unmatched: 1. The CDR3: CASSLTSGGTYEQYF. CDR3 DNA sequence: TGTGCCAGCAGCTTGACTAGCGGGGGGACCTACGAGCAGTACTTC.

In DNA, the CDR3 is TGTGCCAGCAGCTTAGCGGTGGCTAGCGGAGTGTTAGGGGCGTTAGGCAATGAGCAGTTCTTC. It specifies CASSLAVASGVLGALGNEQFF. The genes are TRBV7-2 and TRBJ2-1; TRBD2 aligns across 7 bases. This CDR3 contains 21 residues. V dropped 0 bases and J dropped 6; count of bases not matched to a gene: 23. Per germline, CDR1 SGHTA and CDR2 FQGNSA. Combining the CDR3 with reference TRBV7-2 and TRBJ2-1 gives the whole variable domain GAGVSQSPSNKVTEKGKDVELRCDPISGHTALYWYRQSLGQGLEFLIYFQGNSAPDKSGLPSDRFSAERTGGSVSTLTIQRTQQEDSAVYLCASSLAVASGVLGALGNEQFFGPGTRLTVL.

The chain has TRBV9 and TRBJ2-7; D not resolved. Germline assignment: CDR1 SGDLS and CDR2 YYNGEE. V lost 4 bases and J lost 5, with 13 bases in between. The CDR3 spans 13 residues. CDR3 DNA: TGTGCCAGCAGCCCCGGTATTAGTAACGAGCAGTACTTC. This translates into CASSPGISNEQYF.

The rearrangement links TRBV5-4 to TRBJ2-7; D perhaps matches TRBD2 (6 bases). Trimming shortened V by 0 bases and J by 9 bases, and 16 bases separated the two germline ends. CDR1 is SGHNT and CDR2 is YYREEE in the germline V gene (reference sequence). The CDR3 is made up of 14 amino acids. The CDR3 bases are TGTGCCAGCAGCTTGGAAGGACTAAAAGAACCGCAGTACTTC. Translated: CASSLEGLKEPQYF.

The chain is built from TRBV5-4 and TRBJ2-6; 9 nucleotides line up with TRBD1. The CDR3 consists of 15 residues. V gave up 10 bases and J gave up 2 bases; unmatched junction bases: 7. The germline gives CDR1 SGHNT, CDR2 YYREEE (reference sequence). The CDR3, as DNA: TGTGCCGTCCGGGACAGGGTAGCTGGGGCCAACGTCCTGACTTTC. As protein: CAVRDRVAGANVLTF.

The rearrangement joins TRBV30 to TRBJ2-7; the match to TRBD1 covers 9 bases. CDR1 is GTSNPN and CDR2 is SVGIG in the germline V gene (reference sequence). V shed 1 base and J 3 bases; nucleotides not matched to a gene: 7. The CDR3 spans 15 residues. The CDR3 region has the DNA TGTGCCTGGAGTGGGGGGACAGGGAGGCGCTACGAGCAGTACTTC. Encoded protein: CAWSGGTGRRYEQYF.

This rearrangement joins TRBV11-3 to TRBJ2-5; a possible D gene is TRBD1 (5 bases). The CDR3 length is 14 residues. Between the trimmed V and J ends, which lost 1 base and 3 bases, there was a span of 9 bases. Germline assignment: CDR1 SGHNT and CDR2 YENEEA. The chain's CDR3 is CASSLGPTEETQYF. CDR3 DNA sequence: TGTGCCAGCAGCTTAGGTCCGACAGAAGAGACCCAGTACTTC.

This clone was counted only a few times. This chain uses TRBV14 with TRBJ1-2; D is ambiguous. The germline V gene encodes CDR1 SGHDN and CDR2 FVKESK. Trimming shortened V by 6 bases and J by 7 bases, and 18 bases separated the two germline ends. This CDR3 region has 14 residues. CDR3 loop: CASRVRQPKGGYTF. The CDR3 nucleotides are TGTGCCAGCAGAGTCCGGCAGCCCAAGGGTGGCTACACCTTC.

This CDR3 is CASSLTGKNIQYF. DNA of the CDR3: TGTGCCAGCAGCCTCACGGGGAAAAACATTCAGTACTTC. The chain uses TRBV7-2 and TRBJ2-4; tentatively, D is TRBD2 (5 bases). The CDR3 has 13 residues. Germline V gene data show CDR1 as SGHTA and CDR2 as FQGNSA. The ends were cut back, 5 bases at V and 4 bases at J, with 9 bases in the middle.

The J gene is TRBJ2-1, the V gene TRBV4-2; weak D call: TRBD1 (5 bases). The V gene lost 1 base and the J gene lost 5 bases, with 9 bases spanning the gap. This CDR3 is built from 14 residues. Germline-derived CDR1 and CDR2 are LGHNA and YNFKEQ. CDR3: CASSQVGVDNEQFF. DNA of the CDR3: TGTGCCAGCAGCCAAGTAGGGGTTGACAATGAGCAGTTCTTC.

The V gene is TRBV18, the J gene TRBJ1-1; D gene ambiguous. With 2 bases removed from V and 2 bases from J, the gap between germline ends came to 6 bases. The CDR3 runs 13 residues. Germline CDR1 is KGHSH and CDR2 is LQKENI. DNA of the CDR3: TGTGCCAGCTCACCAAGCGGAAACACTGAAGCTTTCTTT. It encodes CASSPSGNTEAFF.

The CDR3 DNA is TGTGCCAGCAGTTCCACGTGGACTGAAGCTTTCTTT. This translates into CASSSTWTEAFF. V and J are TRBV5-4 and TRBJ1-1, with unresolved D. CDR3 size: 12 residues. V lost 5 bases and J 5 bases, leaving 10 bases between the germline ends. Germline CDR1 is SGHNT and CDR2 is YYREEE (reference sequence).

This clone is a singleton in its sample. The CDR3 region is CASSSRTSGHNEQFF. In DNA, the CDR3 is TGTGCCAGCAGTTCAAGGACTAGCGGACACAATGAGCAGTTCTTC. The chain has TRBV6-5 and TRBJ2-1, with 10 bases matching TRBD2. This CDR3 is built from 15 residues. After removal of 4 bases from V and 5 bases from J, the junction contained 5 bases not matched to a gene. Looked up from germline, CDR1 is MNHEY and CDR2 is SVGAGI.

The rearrangement links TRBV28 to TRBJ2-1; maybe TRBD2 (6 bases). CDR3 length: 14 amino acids. CDR1 is MDHEN, CDR2 SYDVKM, per germline. Deletions cut 5 bases from V and 4 bases from J, with 12 bases between. CDR3: CASSGSGPYNEQFF. The CDR3 DNA reads as TGTGCCAGCAGTGGGAGCGGGCCTTACAATGAGCAGTTCTTC.

The rearrangement links TRBV11-2 to TRBJ2-7, with TRBD1 matching 7 bases. In germline, CDR1 is SGHAT, CDR2 FQNNGV. The CDR3 is made up of 15 amino acids. V shed 5 bases, J shed 0 bases, and the junction held 7 bases outside the gene matches. The CDR3 loop is CASSRTGESSYEQYF. CDR3 DNA: TGTGCCAGCAGCCGGACAGGCGAAAGCTCCTACGAGCAGTACTTC. Combining the CDR3 with reference TRBV11-2 and TRBJ2-7 gives the whole variable domain EAGVAQSPRYKIIEKRQSVAFWCNPISGHATLYWYQQILGQGPKLLIQFQNNGVVDDSQLPKDRFSAERLKGVDSTLKIQPAKLEDSAVYLCASSRTGESSYEQYFGPGTRLTVT.

V gene TRBV7-2 combines with J gene TRBJ1-1; TRBD1 aligns across 9 bases. The V gene's germline CDR1 is SGHTA and CDR2 FQGNSA. The CDR3 spans 16 residues. V was clipped by 5 bases and J by 6 bases; unmatched bases: 13. CDR3 in DNA: TGTGCCAGCAGCGACCGAACAGGGGGCGAGGCCGCTGAAGCTTTCTTT. Its protein is CASSDRTGGEAAEAFF.

The rearrangement joins TRBV6-6 to TRBJ1-3; D gene ambiguous. The CDR3 covers 14 residues. Trimming shortened V by 4 bases and J by 1 base, and 8 bases separated the two germline ends. The germline V gene has CDR1 MNHNY and CDR2 SVGAGI (reference sequence). The CDR3: CASSLQQSGNTIYF. The CDR3 DNA reads TGTGCCAGCAGTTTGCAACAGTCTGGAAACACCATATATTTT.

The gene calls are TRBV7-2 and TRBJ2-4; 9 bases line up with TRBD2. The V gene's germline CDR1 is SGHTA and CDR2 FQGNSA. CDR3 size: 14 residues. V lost 7 bases to trimming and J lost 4 bases; unmatched junction nucleotides: 5. The CDR3 is CASKAGGPKNIQYF. CDR3 coding DNA: TGTGCCAGCAAGGCGGGAGGGCCTAAAAACATTCAGTACTTC.

The chain has TRBV11-2 and TRBJ2-2, with TRBD1 identical over 10 bases. V gave up 4 bases and J gave up 2 bases; unmatched junction bases: 13. From germline, CDR1 is SGHAT and CDR2 FQNNGV. This CDR3 comprises 19 residues. The CDR3 DNA reads as TGTGCCAGCAGCTCCCATCGAATCGGACAGGGGGGCAACACCGGGGAGCTGTTTTTT. Translated, it gives CASSSHRIGQGGNTGELFF.

The CDR3 loop is CASSYAGSVPSYGYTF. The DNA of the CDR3 is TGTGCCAGCAGTTACGCGGGCAGCGTCCCTAGCTATGGCTACACCTTC. The V and J genes are TRBV6-2 or TRBV6-3 and TRBJ1-2; no clear D gene. Per the germline V gene, CDR1 is MNHEY and CDR2 is SVGEGT. The CDR3 runs to 16 residues. Deletions cut 2 bases from V and 4 bases from J, with 17 bases between.

CDR3 protein: CASSIQRASGETQYF. The CDR3 DNA reads TGTGCCAGCAGCATACAAAGGGCTAGCGGGGAGACCCAGTACTTC. V gene TRBV4-2 combines with J gene TRBJ2-5; TRBD2 matches 8 bases. J gave up 5 bases and V 5 bases, and 10 bases lay outside the gene matches. Germline CDR1 reads LGHNA; CDR2 reads YNFKEQ. CDR3 length: 15 residues.

The rearrangement joins TRBV3-1 (or the pseudogene TRBV3-2) to TRBJ1-4; possible D gene TRBD1, 6 bases. The V end lost 6 bases, the J end lost 8 bases, and 10 bases lay between the germline ends. CDR3 length: 12 amino acids. CDR1 LGHDT and CDR2 YNNKEL come from the germline V gene (reference sequence). The CDR3 protein is CASRGGEEKLFF. The CDR3, as DNA: TGTGCCAGCAGAGGGGGGGAGGAAAAACTGTTTTTT.

This sequence joins TRBV5-1 and TRBJ2-3; D is unclear. Germline values: CDR1 SGHRS, CDR2 YFSETQ. Trimming removed 1 base at V and 6 bases at J, with 12 bases between. The CDR3 has 14 amino acids. The CDR3 sequence is CASSLRPGGDTQYF. The CDR3 DNA is TGCGCCAGCAGCTTGCGCCCCGGTGGGGATACGCAGTATTTT. Full variable domain (remainder filled in from reference TRBV5-1 and TRBJ2-3): KAGVTQTPRYLIKTRGQQVTLSCSPISGHRSVSWYQQTPGQGLQFLFEYFSETQRNKGNFPGRFSGRQFSNSRSEMNVSTLELGDSALYLCASSLRPGGDTQYFGPGTRLTVL.

This clone was recorded only once. The chain employs TRBV7-6 and TRBJ2-3; no clear D gene. Germline V lookup: CDR1 SGHVS, CDR2 FNYEAQ. The CDR3 sequence is 18 residues long. Between the trimmed V and J ends, which lost 1 base and 0 bases, there was a span of 17 bases. This CDR3 is CASSLGVWGSLSTDTQYF. The DNA of the CDR3 is TGTGCCAGCAGCTTAGGGGTATGGGGTAGCCTGAGCACAGATACGCAGTATTTT.

The chain carries TRBV9 and TRBJ2-3; D remains ambiguous. From germline, CDR1 is SGDLS and CDR2 YYNGEE. The CDR3 runs to 12 residues. V gave up 0 bases and J gave up 3 bases, with 2 bases separating them. This CDR3 reads CASSVGTDTQYF. CDR3 DNA: TGTGCCAGCAGCGTAGGGACAGATACGCAGTATTTT.

This chain joins TRBV28 and TRBJ2-1; 12 bases are a match to TRBD2. The germline V gene has CDR1 MDHEN and CDR2 SYDVKM. Trimming at V came to 5 bases and at J to 1 base, leaving 9 bases not matched to a gene. The CDR3 covers 18 residues. The CDR3 is CASSPSPLAGGSYNEQFF. In DNA, the CDR3 is TGTGCCAGCAGTCCATCCCCCCTAGCGGGAGGGTCCTACAATGAGCAGTTCTTC.

The V and J genes are TRBV6-5 and TRBJ1-2; 7 bases agree with TRBD1. J lost 4 bases, V lost 2 bases, and 7 bases had no gene match. The CDR3 loop spans 15 amino acids. Germline values: CDR1 MNHEY, CDR2 SVGAGI. The CDR3 here is CASSYTGDVGYGYTF. Here the CDR3 DNA reads TGTGCCAGCAGTTACACAGGGGATGTCGGCTATGGCTACACCTTC.

This sequence joins TRBV7-3 and TRBJ1-1; D is unclear. Trimming pared 2 bases from V and 7 bases from J, leaving 11 bases between. Germline CDR1 and CDR2: SGHTA and FQGTGA. This CDR3 comprises 13 residues. CDR3 DNA sequence: TGTGCCAGCAGCTTACGGGGTACGCGTGAAGCTTTCTTT. As protein: CASSLRGTREAFF.

CDR3 DNA: TGTGCCTGGGAAGCGGGTGGAGATGAGCAGTTCTTC. Protein sequence: CAWEAGGDEQFF. This chain uses TRBV30 with TRBJ2-1; D perhaps matches TRBD2 (6 bases). In germline, CDR1 is GTSNPN, CDR2 SVGIG (reference sequence). The germline V and J ends were trimmed by 5 bases and 8 bases, with 13 bases remaining between them. The CDR3 runs 12 residues.

This clone was seen only a few times. This CDR3 is CASSIGVVYEQYF. The DNA of the CDR3 is TGTGCCAGTAGTATAGGGGTGGTGTACGAGCAGTACTTC. The chain couples TRBV19 to TRBJ2-7; D remains unclear. The CDR3 sequence is 13 residues long. Germline V gives CDR1 LNHDA, CDR2 SQIVND (reference sequence). V was trimmed by 1 base and J by 4 bases, leaving 8 bases between them.